This T cell receptor beta chain was identified during a study of CD8 T cells in ankylosing spondylitis. Germline CDR1 reads KGHSH; CDR2 reads LQKENI. The CDR3 length is 16 residues. V was trimmed by 3 bases and J by 2 bases, leaving 17 bases between them. TCRdb called the 5' RACE reads again in MiXCR, with one record for every CDR3 protein. The sample lists approximately 150,000 distinct CDR3 sequences, around 45% seen once, with about 15% in the top ten. The receptor's source is a male donor with ankylosing spondylitis. The sequenced material came from synovial fluid, either unsorted or a sorted T cell fraction (not recorded which). The chain employs TRBV18 and TRBJ2-7, with no clear D. CDR3 coding DNA: TGTGCCAGCTCACCCCAGATGGTTAAGGGCCCCTACGAGCAGTACTTC. Translation gives CASSPQMVKGPYEQYF.